Below, 20 T cell receptor beta chains from the same sample are listed, as sequenced in a study of a mutant IDH1 vaccine in newly diagnosed glioma. Regarding time point: week 23, last vaccination. Every single dose of the vaccine, 300 ug of mutant IDH1 20-mer peptide, came with topical imiquimod. The assay was immunoSEQ multiplex PCR, and TCRdb's table has in-frame clones only and misses some. The repertoire consists of about 38,000 clones, with 80% to 90% occurring once and the leading ten covering over 4.5%. The antigens for these receptors are not known. The specimen comprised PBMCs, sampled from a glioma patient whose treatment included an IDH1 peptide vaccine. Receptors were obtained from a man between 40 and 49 years old with glioma.

The chain employs TRBV7-9 and TRBJ1-3, with D unclear. Germline lookup yields CDR1 SEHNR and CDR2 FQNEAQ (reference sequence). With 7 bases removed from V and 4 bases from J, the gap between germline ends came to 14 bases. The CDR3 runs to 14 residues. CDR3 in amino acids: CASTALREGNTIYF. The DNA for the CDR3 is TGTGCCAGCACGGCCCTTAGAGAAGGAAACACCATATATTTT.

This clone counts as large. J is TRBJ2-1 and V is TRBV9; 15 positions match TRBD2. Losses at the gene ends were 3 bases for V and 8 bases for J; bases not matched to a gene: 3. Germline-derived CDR1 and CDR2 are SGDLS and YYNGEE. The CDR3 spans 15 residues. DNA for the CDR3: TGTGCCAGCAGCGCTGGGACTAGCGGGAGGCATGAGCAGTTCTTC. Its protein is CASSAGTSGRHEQFF.

This clone was observed once. The chain couples TRBV7-9 to TRBJ2-7; TRBD2 agrees at 7 bases. This CDR3 comprises 16 residues. CDR1 is SEHNR, CDR2 FQNEAQ, per germline (reference sequence). Losses at the gene ends were 6 bases for V and 4 bases for J; bases not matched to a gene: 15. The CDR3 protein is CASSRPGPRGEYEQYF. The CDR3 bases are TGTGCCAGCAGTCGCCCGGGCCCCCGGGGGGAGTACGAGCAGTACTTC.

The chain combines TRBV5-6 with TRBJ1-6, with 7 bases identical to TRBD1. CDR1 is SGHDT, CDR2 YYEEEE, per germline. The CDR3 is 14 residues long. The V segment lost 4 bases and the J segment 10 bases; nucleotides outside the gene matches: 8. The CDR3 sequence: CASSQDREGSPLHF. The DNA for the CDR3 is TGTGCCAGCAGCCAAGACAGGGAAGGATCACCCCTCCACTTT.

The rearrangement links TRBV28 to TRBJ2-3; TRBD2 matches 8 bases. The CDR3 extends over 14 amino acids. Germline CDR1 reads MDHEN; CDR2 reads SYDVKM. V gave up 4 bases and J gave up 4 bases; unmatched junction bases: 4. CDR3 DNA sequence: TGTGCCAGCAGTTCTCCGGGGGGGGCAGATACGCAGTATTTT. This gives the protein CASSSPGGADTQYF.

Only a few counts were recorded for this clone. The J gene is TRBJ2-3, the V gene TRBV6-4; 8 bases are a match to TRBD2. The V gene's germline CDR1 is MRHNA and CDR2 SNTAGT. The CDR3 spans 17 residues. After removal of 2 bases from V and 4 bases from J, the junction contained 11 bases not matched to a gene. The CDR3: CASSDRGWLAGSDTQYF. CDR3 DNA sequence: TGTGCCAGCAGTGACCGCGGGTGGCTAGCGGGCTCAGATACGCAGTATTTT.

V usage is TRBV4-2 and J usage is TRBJ2-7; TRBD2 matches 8 bases. Germline V CDR1 and CDR2: LGHNA, YNFKEQ. CDR3 length equals 17 residues. J was trimmed by 4 bases and V by 0 bases; bases with no gene match: 11. As DNA, the CDR3 is TGTGCCAGCAGCCAAGAGTCCCGCGGGGGGTCTGTATACGAGCAGTACTTC. It codes for CASSQESRGGSVYEQYF.

The CDR3 sequence is CASSPSGTSGSGVYEEQYF. In DNA, the CDR3 is TGTGCCAGCAGTCCATCCGGGACTAGCGGGAGCGGGGTCTACGAGGAGCAGTACTTC. The chain combines TRBV28 with TRBJ2-7; 14 nucleotides line up with TRBD2. The V gene end was trimmed by 5 bases and the J gene end by 7 bases; junction bases not matched to a gene: 19. Germline assignment: CDR1 MDHEN and CDR2 SYDVKM. The CDR3 is 19 residues long.

The J gene is TRBJ2-3, the V gene TRBV10-3; weak D call: TRBD2 (6 bases). Germline V lookup: CDR1 ENHRY, CDR2 SYGVKD. The CDR3 runs to 16 residues. Trimming took 10 bases from V and 2 from J, leaving 22 bases between them. This CDR3 is CATRERSTPYTDTQYF. The CDR3 coding sequence is TGTGCCACGCGGGAACGGTCCACCCCCTACACAGATACGCAGTATTTT.

The chain recombines TRBV9 with TRBJ1-1; 9 nucleotides line up with TRBD1. Losses at the gene ends were 3 bases for V and 7 bases for J; bases not matched to a gene: 7. Germline V gene sequence: CDR1 SGDLS, CDR2 YYNGEE. The CDR3 length is 14 residues. The CDR3 DNA follows: TGTGCCAGCAGCGGGGGGGACAGGGCACGTGAAGCTTTCTTT. It is translated as CASSGGDRAREAFF.

V is TRBV6-5 and J is TRBJ1-6; the D is unclear. V lost 8 bases to trimming and J lost 6 bases, with 11 bases between them. The CDR3 consists of 13 residues. Germline CDR1 reads MNHEY; CDR2 reads SVGAGI. The CDR3 region has the DNA TGTGCCAGCGGCGAGATGTTTAATTCACCCCTCCACTTT. It translates to CASGEMFNSPLHF.

The J gene is TRBJ1-6, the V gene TRBV5-6; 7 bases map to TRBD1. V was pared by 3 bases and J by 10 bases, with 13 bases of the junction left unmatched. The CDR3 totals 16 residues. CDR1 is SGHDT and CDR2 is YYEEEE in the germline V gene. The CDR3 reads CASSSLGRGLYSPLHF. In DNA, the CDR3 is TGTGCCAGCAGCTCCCTGGGTAGGGGGCTTTACTCACCCCTCCACTTT.

This clone appeared once. The J gene is TRBJ1-1, the V gene TRBV7-9; 7 bases are shared with TRBD1. CDR3 length equals 15 residues. The trim removed 5 bases at V and 1 base at J, leaving 7 bases unmatched. Germline CDR1 SEHNR, CDR2 FQNEAQ (reference sequence). The CDR3 is CASSTTGQANTEAFF. CDR3 nucleotides: TGTGCCAGCAGCACGACCGGACAGGCGAACACTGAAGCTTTCTTT.

The rearrangement links TRBV4-2 to TRBJ1-1; D ambiguous. The germline V and J ends were trimmed by 0 bases and 3 bases, with 11 bases remaining between them. Germline values: CDR1 LGHNA, CDR2 YNFKEQ. CDR3 length equals 15 residues. The CDR3 reads CASSQEGGSHTEAFF. The CDR3 bases are TGTGCCAGCAGCCAAGAAGGCGGTAGTCACACTGAAGCTTTCTTT.

This clone occurred once. The chain recombines TRBV12-2 with TRBJ1-2; TRBD1 was called by the table and not checked on the DNA. TRBV12-2 is marked as a pseudogene. The CDR3 extends over 13 amino acids. CDR3 region: CASRLESSGGYTF. Here the CDR3 DNA reads TGTGCAAGTCGCTTAGAATCTTCAGGGGGCTACACCTTC.

The gene calls are TRBV18 and TRBJ2-7, with a tentative D call TRBD2 (6 bases). The germline CDR1 and CDR2 sequences are KGHSH and LQKENI. V was shortened by 1 base and J by 2 bases, with 12 bases between the two germline ends. CDR3 length: 15 amino acids. CDR3 nucleotide sequence: TGTGCCAGCTCACCACTCGGCGCGGGGACCTACGAGCAGTACTTC. It codes for CASSPLGAGTYEQYF.

The gene calls are TRBV7-6 and TRBJ2-3; D possibly matches TRBD1 or TRBD2 (6 bases each). The CDR3 is 15 residues long. The germline CDR1 and CDR2 sequences are SGHVS and FNYEAQ. Trimming took 2 bases from V and 3 from J, leaving 12 bases between them. In nucleotides, the CDR3 is TGTGCCAGCAGCTTATCAAGGGGGGCAACAGATACGCAGTATTTT. Translation: CASSLSRGATDTQYF.

This clone was observed once. The chain carries TRBV12-5 and TRBJ2-3, with D perhaps TRBD2 (5 bases). Per the germline V gene, CDR1 is LGHNT and CDR2 is FRNRAP. This CDR3 contains 14 residues. Trimming pared 3 bases from V and 4 bases from J, leaving 11 bases between. CDR3 DNA: TGTGCTAGTGGTTTACGGCGGACTCCAGATACGCAGTATTTT. Translation gives CASGLRRTPDTQYF. The whole variable domain, remainder taken from reference TRBV12-5 and TRBJ2-3, is DARVTQTPRHKVTEMGQEVTMRCQPILGHNTVFWYRQTMMQGLELLAYFRNRAPLDDSGMPKDRFSAEMPDATLATLKIQPSEPRDSAVYFCASGLRRTPDTQYFGPGTRLTVL.

The gene calls are TRBV5-8 and TRBJ1-5; perhaps TRBD1 as D (6 bases). V shed 4 bases and J shed 9 bases, with 11 bases lying between them. The CDR3 extends over 12 amino acids. Germline CDR1 and CDR2: SGHTS and YDEGEE. The CDR3 region has the DNA TGTGCCAGCAGCACGACAGGAAGGCCCCAGCATTTT. As protein: CASSTTGRPQHF.

The rearrangement joins TRBV7-8 to TRBJ2-7; 9 bases map to TRBD1. J was trimmed by 6 bases and V by 4 bases; bases with no gene match: 7. CDR1 and CDR2 (germline): SGHVS, FQNEAQ. This CDR3 has 14 amino acids. The CDR3 DNA sequence: TGTGCCAGCAGCTCGTCGGGACAGGGTATCGAGCAGTACTTC. It translates to CASSSSGQGIEQYF. The full variable domain, completed using reference TRBV7-8 and TRBJ2-7, is GAGVSQSPRYKVAKRGQDVALRCDPISGHVSLFWYQQALGQGPEFLTYFQNEAQLDKSGLPSDRFFAERPEGSVSTLKIQRTQQEDSAVYLCASSSSGQGIEQYFGPGTRLTVT.